This passage covers 22 T cell receptor delta chains from one sample sequenced in a study of Vδ1+ human thymocytes. No antigens are known for them. RNA was extracted from the cells and then reverse transcribed. Multiplex PCR used pooled V-gene forward primers and a constant-region reverse primer to amplify CDR3s. TCRdb reran clone calling via CATT on the multiplex PCR reads. The sample carries 20,000 to 25,000 delta-chain clones, about 29% recorded once. Broader study findings: In the thymus, TRG and TRD repertoires looked highly polyclonal with Gaussian CDR3 lengths.

Sequences were obtained from Vdelta1+ gamma-delta thymocytes from the thymus. Stated subset: FACS-sorted CD3+ TCRalphabeta- TCRVdelta1+ TCRVdelta2- thymocytes. Every receptor here comes from a boy under three years old who had congenital heart surgery.

In the case of this clone: A much larger clonotype is one base distant, so this may be a read error. The chain links TRDV2 to TRDJ1; 8 nucleotides match TRDD3. CDR1 is GEAIGNYY, CDR2 EKD, per germline. J gave up 12 bases and V 6 bases, and 29 bases lay outside the gene matches. This CDR3 contains 18 residues. CDR3 region: CACPLRGTILGIPYGVIF. For the CDR3, the DNA is TGTGCCTGTCCTCTTCGAGGGACTATCTTGGGGATACCTTACGGGGTCATCTTT.

This clone turned up a few times. The chain links TRDV1 to TRDJ1; 11 bases match TRDD3. With 2 bases clipped from V and 9 bases from J, the junction kept 23 bases outside the gene matches. From germline, CDR1 is TSWWSYY and CDR2 QGS. The CDR3 spans 20 residues. CDR3 sequence reads: CALGEGAFSEWWGIRVQLIF. Written as DNA, the CDR3 is TGTGCTCTTGGGGAAGGGGCCTTCTCCGAGTGGTGGGGGATACGGGTTCAACTCATCTTT.

There are many counts of this clone. This chain connects TRDV1 to TRDJ1; D unclear. Trimming took 2 bases from V and 1 from J, leaving 8 bases between them. Germline V gives CDR1 TSWWSYY, CDR2 QGS. The CDR3 loop spans 14 amino acids. DNA for the CDR3: TGTGCTCTTGGGGAAGGCTTTCGCACCGATAAACTCATCTTT. Protein sequence: CALGEGFRTDKLIF.

This clone was detected only a few times. J is TRDJ1 and V is TRDV1, with 7 bases that match TRDD3. Germline V CDR1 and CDR2: TSWWSYY, QGS. The CDR3 has 21 amino acids. Losses at the gene ends were 5 bases for V and 3 bases for J; bases not matched to a gene: 27. This CDR3 is CALGQSRPPLPFWGWADKLIF. The CDR3 DNA sequence: TGTGCTCTTGGGCAATCTAGGCCCCCTCTACCCTTCTGGGGGTGGGCCGATAAACTCATCTTT.

This clone was seen a handful of times. The sample holds other DNA sequences that translate to the same CDR3. This chain joins TRDV1 and TRDJ1, with D perhaps TRDD3 (5 bases). This CDR3 comprises 21 residues. With 6 bases removed from V and 6 bases from J, the gap between germline ends came to 38 bases. Germline V gene sequence: CDR1 TSWWSYY, CDR2 QGS. The CDR3 reads CALGVNNFRPERPTGDHKLIF. Here the CDR3 DNA reads TGTGCTCTTGGAGTCAACAACTTTCGCCCTGAGAGACCAACTGGCGACCATAAACTCATCTTT.

The rearrangement uses TRDV1 and TRDJ1, with TRDD3 matching 9 bases. CDR3 length equals 21 residues. From germline, CDR1 is TSWWSYY and CDR2 QGS. The V segment lost 5 bases and the J segment 0 bases; nucleotides outside the gene matches: 22. The DNA of the CDR3 is TGTGCTCTTGGGACATCCTTCTTTTCGGCTGGGGGATTCACGTACACCGATAAACTCATCTTT. Amino acid sequence: CALGTSFFSAGGFTYTDKLIF.

The chain recombines TRDV1 with TRDJ1, with TRDD2 as a possible D gene (5 bases). V gave up 2 bases and J gave up 0 bases, with 22 bases separating them. Germline V gene sequence: CDR1 TSWWSYY, CDR2 QGS. The CDR3 spans 19 residues. The CDR3 nucleotides read TGTGCTCTTGGGGAAATGCCTACTTTTATATCCTCGTACACCGATAAACTCATCTTT. Translating gives CALGEMPTFISSYTDKLIF.

Concerning this clone: Other DNA sequences from this sample encode an identical CDR3 as well. The chain couples TRDV1 to TRDJ1; D unclear. The CDR3 spans 11 residues. CDR1 TSWWSYY and CDR2 QGS come from the germline V gene. The V end was cut by 8 bases, the J end by 0 bases, with 4 bases between. DNA of the CDR3: TGTGCTCTTTTACACACCGATAAACTCATCTTT. Protein: CALLHTDKLIF.

This clone was observed a few times. The chain joins TRDV1 to TRDJ1, with TRDD3 matching 11 bases. From germline, CDR1 is TSWWSYY and CDR2 QGS. The CDR3 has 17 amino acids. The V and J ends lost 9 bases and 2 bases, in that order; junction bases with no gene match: 14. CDR3 amino acids: CALSSTLGDTGTDKLIF. The CDR3 nucleotides are TGTGCTCTCTCTTCGACCTTGGGGGATACGGGGACCGATAAACTCATCTTT.

This clone was recorded a few times. The chain carries TRDV1 and TRDJ1; 9 nucleotides line up with TRDD3. Unmatched junction bases numbered 25, after V lost 8 bases and J lost 3 bases. The CDR3 loop spans 20 amino acids. Germline assignment: CDR1 TSWWSYY and CDR2 QGS. CDR3 protein: CALTRSLLGDLTETSDKLIF. As DNA, the CDR3 is TGTGCTCTTACACGCTCCCTTCTGGGGGATCTGACGGAGACCTCCGATAAACTCATCTTT.

This clone was seen a handful of times. The chain links TRDV3 to TRDJ3; 11 bases map to TRDD3. This CDR3 region has 17 residues. V was clipped by 1 base and J by 3 bases; unmatched bases: 5. Germline V gene lookup returns CDR1 TVYSNPD and CDR2 GDNSRS (reference sequence). CDR3: CAFTWGIPNWDTRQMFF. The CDR3 nucleotides are TGTGCCTTTACCTGGGGGATACCGAACTGGGACACCCGACAGATGTTTTTC.

About this clone: A much bigger clone sits one base away, suggesting this may be a read error. Other nucleotide sequences from this sample produce the same CDR3. The chain uses TRDV1 and TRDJ1, with D unresolved. CDR3 length equals 18 residues. Germline lookup yields CDR1 TSWWSYY and CDR2 QGS. Deletions cut 3 bases from V and 1 base from J, with 21 bases between. The chain's CDR3 is CALGDPRDPFTITDKLIF. CDR3 in DNA: TGTGCTCTTGGGGATCCTCGAGATCCGTTTACTATCACCGATAAACTCATCTTT.

This clone was seen only a few times. V gene TRDV1 combines with J gene TRDJ1; TRDD3 aligns across 9 bases. The V gene's germline CDR1 is TSWWSYY and CDR2 QGS. J lost 11 bases, V lost 4 bases, and 8 bases had no gene match. This CDR3 has 13 residues. The CDR3 nucleotides read TGTGCTCTTGGGGGCCGGGGGGATACAGGCCTCATCTTT. Residues: CALGGRGDTGLIF.

Note on this clone: A much larger clonotype is one base distant, so this may be a read error. V gene TRDV2 combines with J gene TRDJ3; no reliable D call. The CDR3 is made up of 16 amino acids. CDR1 is GEAIGNYY, CDR2 EKD, per germline. The CDR3 sequence: CACDTVLKWDTRQVFF. The DNA of the CDR3 is TGTGCCTGTGACACCGTCCTTAAGTGGGACACCCGACAGGTGTTTTTC.

V is TRDV1 and J is TRDJ1, with 9 nucleotides matching TRDD2. Germline CDR1 TSWWSYY, CDR2 QGS. This CDR3 is 18 amino acids long. The ends lost 5 bases at V and 0 bases at J; junction bases unmatched: 13. The chain's CDR3 is CALGSPFLRWGYTDKLIF. The DNA for the CDR3 is TGTGCTCTTGGGTCGCCCTTCCTACGCTGGGGGTACACCGATAAACTCATCTTT.

This clone is medium-sized by share. The V call is TRDV2, the J call TRDJ1; D possibly corresponds to TRDD3 (6 bases). This CDR3 contains 20 residues. With 2 bases removed from V and 0 bases from J, the gap between germline ends came to 27 bases. The V gene's germline CDR1 is GEAIGNYY and CDR2 EKD. As DNA, the CDR3 is TGTGCCTGTGACAGGGGGGTCACTGGGACATGGGATTTTTACACCGATAAACTCATCTTT. Protein: CACDRGVTGTWDFYTDKLIF.

To note about this clone: Just one base apart from a much larger clone, this may be a read error. The sample carries other DNA sequences with the same CDR3. The chain employs TRDV1 and TRDJ1; no reliable D call. Germline lookup yields CDR1 TSWWSYY and CDR2 QGS. Trimming shortened V by 1 base and J by 4 bases, and 16 bases separated the two germline ends. CDR3 length: 16 amino acids. CDR3 sequence (DNA): TGTGCTCTTGGGGAACACTTGCGTGGGACCCACGATAAACTCATCTTT. Translated, it gives CALGEHLRGTHDKLIF.

The rearrangement uses TRDV1 and TRDJ1; 8 nucleotides align to TRDD3. After removal of 2 bases from V and 3 bases from J, the junction contained 23 bases not matched to a gene. Germline assignment: CDR1 TSWWSYY and CDR2 QGS. The CDR3 extends over 21 amino acids. CDR3 residues: CALGEYSPFYWGDPRADKLIF. DNA of the CDR3: TGTGCTCTTGGGGAATATTCACCATTTTACTGGGGGGACCCAAGGGCCGATAAACTCATCTTT.

V and J are TRDV1 and TRDJ1; 8 positions match TRDD3. This CDR3 comprises 20 residues. Germline CDR1 TSWWSYY, CDR2 QGS. V gave up 0 bases and J gave up 0 bases; unmatched junction bases: 15. CDR3 protein: CALGELGFGALGAYTDKLIF. CDR3 DNA sequence: TGTGCTCTTGGGGAACTTGGCTTCGGCGCACTGGGGGCCTACACCGATAAACTCATCTTT.

The chain couples TRDV1 to TRDJ2; no clear D gene. V was trimmed by 0 bases and J by 6 bases, leaving 14 bases between them. The CDR3 totals 16 residues. The germline V gene has CDR1 TSWWSYY and CDR2 QGS. The CDR3 reads CALGELASPEAAQLFF. In DNA form, the CDR3 reads TGTGCTCTTGGGGAACTCGCATCTCCCGAGGCAGCACAACTCTTCTTT.

With regard to this clone: This may come from a read error, since a much larger clone is one base off. This sequence joins TRDV1 and TRDJ1, with D possibly being TRDD3 (6 bases). The V and J ends lost 1 base and 12 bases respectively, with 21 bases between them. The germline CDR1 and CDR2 sequences are TSWWSYY and QGS. The length of the CDR3 is 15 residues. The CDR3 DNA follows: TGTGCTCTTGGGGAACGGTCTACCCCCTGGGGTGCGATCATCTTT. Protein: CALGERSTPWGAIIF.

Details on this clone: Different DNA sequences within this sample yield the same CDR3. This chain links TRDV1 with TRDJ1; either TRDD2 or TRDD3 may supply D (9 bases each). Trimming pared 0 bases from V and 4 bases from J, leaving 39 bases between. CDR1 TSWWSYY and CDR2 QGS come from the germline V gene. The CDR3 consists of 24 residues. CDR3 DNA: TGTGCTCTTGGGGAACTCATAACTGGGCCTTCCTACGAACTGGGGGAGTTAAAGGGCGATAAACTCATCTTT. Translation: CALGELITGPSYELGELKGDKLIF.